Following are 25 T cell receptor beta chains from one sample sequenced in a study of graft-versus-host responses after intestinal transplantation. The antigens these receptors bind are not known. The assay was immunoSEQ multiplex PCR, and TCRdb's table has in-frame clones only and misses some. The sample lists some 40,000 clones, approximately 93% occurring once. Sequencing used unstimulated CD8+ T cells sorted from spleen or lymph node cells, obtained before transplant. The receptor source for this set is a human donor who was the organ donor for an intestinal transplant.

This chain uses TRBV7-2 with TRBJ2-7; D is unresolved. Germline CDR1 SGHTA, CDR2 FQGNSA. Trimming cost V 4 bases and J 3 bases, with 7 bases left between them. The CDR3 length is 12 residues. CDR3 protein: CASSSGRYEQYF. The CDR3 DNA follows: TGTGCCAGCAGCTCCGGGCGCTACGAGCAGTACTTC.

J is TRBJ1-2 and V is TRBV9; D remains unclear. The CDR3 totals 15 residues. The V end lost 0 bases, the J end lost 5 bases, and 14 bases lay between the germline ends. Germline CDR1 SGDLS, CDR2 YYNGEE. The CDR3 region is CASSVASQLPYGYTF. CDR3 sequence (DNA): TGTGCCAGCAGCGTAGCTAGCCAGCTTCCATATGGCTACACCTTC.

This clone was detected once. This chain links TRBV27 with TRBJ1-2; maybe TRBD1 (6 bases). The CDR3 is made up of 13 amino acids. The V end was cut by 6 bases, the J end by 4 bases, with 12 bases between. Looked up from germline, CDR1 is MNHEY and CDR2 is SMNVEV (reference sequence). The CDR3, as DNA: TGTGCCAGCAGAGGACAGTTGATCTATGGCTACACCTTC. This encodes CASRGQLIYGYTF.

The chain uses TRBV7-7 and TRBJ2-5; 7 nucleotides line up with TRBD1. The V segment lost 5 bases and the J segment 5 bases; nucleotides outside the gene matches: 17. The CDR3 loop spans 17 amino acids. Germline V CDR1 and CDR2: SSHAT, FNYEAQ (reference sequence). In DNA, the CDR3 is TGTGCCAGCAGCGAGGGGGCTAGGGGGCTAAGAGGGGAGACCCAGTACTTC. It is translated as CASSEGARGLRGETQYF.

The J gene is TRBJ2-7, the V gene TRBV6-5; possibly TRBD2 for D (7 bases). This CDR3 is 13 amino acids long. V dropped 9 bases and J dropped 2 bases, with 14 bases sitting between them. Per germline, CDR1 MNHEY and CDR2 SVGAGI. CDR3 protein: CASLGGAPYEQYF. Here the CDR3 DNA reads TGTGCCAGTCTGGGGGGGGCCCCCTACGAGCAGTACTTC.

The chain combines TRBV6-1 with TRBJ2-7; TRBD1 is a possible D gene (6 bases). Germline V gene sequence: CDR1 MNHNS, CDR2 SASEGT. The V and J ends lost 3 bases and 0 bases respectively, with 9 bases between them. The CDR3 is 14 residues long. CDR3 nucleotide sequence: TGTGCCAGCAGTGACCGGGACACCTCCTACGAGCAGTACTTC. Residues: CASSDRDTSYEQYF.

This chain connects TRBV6-1 to TRBJ1-6; D may be TRBD1 (6 bases). Between the trimmed V and J ends, which lost 8 bases and 8 bases, there was a span of 16 bases. The CDR3 has 14 amino acids. Germline CDR1 reads MNHNS; CDR2 reads SASEGT. The CDR3 bases are TGTGCCAGCTGGCGGGGGCAGGGAGATTCACCCCTCCACTTT. It codes for CASWRGQGDSPLHF.

This chain uses TRBV4-2 with TRBJ2-1; no clear D gene. The germline CDR1 and CDR2 sequences are LGHNA and YNFKEQ. Trimming removed 0 bases at V and 0 bases at J, with 9 bases between. CDR3 size: 16 residues. As DNA, the CDR3 is TGTGCCAGCAGCCAAGATACTTCCAGCTCCTACAATGAGCAGTTCTTC. This translates into CASSQDTSSSYNEQFF.

CDR3 sequence (DNA): TGTGCCATCAGGCCCATCGGGGGGGGTGAGCAGTTCTTC. Translated, it gives CAIRPIGGGEQFF. The rearrangement uses TRBV10-3 and TRBJ2-1, with 8 nucleotides matching TRBD2. CDR1 is ENHRY and CDR2 is SYGVKD in the germline V gene. CDR3 size: 13 residues. V was pared by 6 bases and J by 9 bases, with 7 bases of the junction left unmatched.

This chain joins TRBV6-1 and TRBJ2-7, with D perhaps given as TRBD1 or TRBD2 (6 bases each). The CDR3 consists of 15 residues. V dropped 5 bases and J dropped 2 bases, with 16 bases sitting between them. Per germline, CDR1 MNHNS and CDR2 SASEGT. For the CDR3, the DNA is TGTGCCAGCAGTCAAGGGGGGCTTCAAACCTACGAGCAGTACTTC. This codes for CASSQGGLQTYEQYF.

CDR3 DNA: TGCGCCAGCAGTTTCATTCCAGGCAATCAGCCCCAGCATTTT. This codes for CASSFIPGNQPQHF. The V and J genes are TRBV10-1 and TRBJ1-5; no clear D gene. CDR1 is WNHNN, CDR2 SYGVQD, per germline (reference sequence). The V end was cut by 5 bases, the J end by 2 bases, with 10 bases between. This CDR3 contains 14 residues.

V is TRBV4-3 and J is TRBJ2-7; 11 bases map to TRBD2. The CDR3 has 15 residues. CDR1 is LGHNA and CDR2 is YSLEER in the germline V gene. Trimming took 1 base from V and 2 from J; bases not matched to a gene: 1. The CDR3 spells CASSQVAGGPYEQYF. The CDR3 DNA reads TGCGCCAGCAGCCAAGTAGCGGGAGGGCCCTACGAGCAGTACTTC.

The V and J genes are TRBV6-5 and TRBJ2-7; D remains unclear. Trimming took off 5 bases at V and 3 bases at J, with 5 bases between the two ends. Germline-derived CDR1 and CDR2 are MNHEY and SVGAGI. The CDR3 is 11 residues long. The CDR3 DNA sequence: TGTGCCAGCAGTCGAAACTACGAGCAGTACTTC. It specifies CASSRNYEQYF.

This sequence joins TRBV4-1 and TRBJ1-2; no clear D gene. The CDR3 runs to 13 residues. Trimming took off 1 base at V and 8 bases at J, with 11 bases between the two ends. Germline assignment: CDR1 MGHRA and CDR2 YSYEKL. The CDR3 sequence is CASSQGGDNGYTF. CDR3 sequence (DNA): TGCGCCAGCAGCCAAGGGGGTGACAACGGCTACACCTTC.

DNA of the CDR3: TGTGCCAGCAGCTCACTAGCGGGCGACCGCCATGAGCAGTTCTTC. It translates to CASSSLAGDRHEQFF. V and J are TRBV5-4 and TRBJ2-1, with 9 bases matching TRBD2. Per germline, CDR1 SGHNT and CDR2 YYREEE (reference sequence). The trim removed 3 bases at V and 8 bases at J, leaving 9 bases unmatched. The CDR3 has 15 residues.

The chain has TRBV11-3 and TRBJ2-5; the D gene is possibly TRBD2 (6 bases). There are 14 residues in the CDR3. Germline V gene data show CDR1 as SGHNT and CDR2 as YENEEA. Deletions cut 5 bases from V and 2 bases from J, with 12 bases between. In nucleotides, the CDR3 is TGTGCCAGCAGCCAGGGCCGGGAGCAAGAGACCCAGTACTTC. Protein product: CASSQGREQETQYF.

V is TRBV28 and J is TRBJ2-1; a possible D gene is TRBD1 (6 bases). The CDR3 spans 14 residues. Looked up from germline, CDR1 is MDHEN and CDR2 is SYDVKM. Trimming took off 6 bases at V and 6 bases at J, with 15 bases between the two ends. The CDR3 bases are TGTGCCAGCAGCGAAACCGGGACATCCAATGAGCAGTTCTTC. It yields the protein CASSETGTSNEQFF.

This rearrangement joins TRBV5-8 to TRBJ2-3; TRBD2 matches at 10 bases. V lost 4 bases to trimming and J lost 3 bases; unmatched junction nucleotides: 8. The germline V gene has CDR1 SGHTS and CDR2 YDEGEE. CDR3 length: 16 residues. The DNA for the CDR3 is TGTGCCAGCAGCCTTGGTAGGGGACTAGCGACAGATACGCAGTATTTT. Its protein is CASSLGRGLATDTQYF.

The chain joins TRBV7-9 to TRBJ2-7; D call uncertain. This CDR3 is 13 amino acids long. The germline V gene has CDR1 SEHNR and CDR2 FQNEAQ (reference sequence). Trimming removed 1 base from V and 4 bases from J, with 8 bases in between. The CDR3 region has the DNA TGTGCCAGCAGCTTAGGCCTCCTTTACGAGCAGTACTTC. Translation: CASSLGLLYEQYF. The full variable domain, completed using reference TRBV7-9 and TRBJ2-7, is DTGVSQNPRHKITKRGQNVTFRCDPISEHNRLYWYRQTLGQGPEFLTYFQNEAQLEKSRLLSDRFSAERPKGSFSTLEIQRTEQGDSAMYLCASSLGLLYEQYFGPGTRLTVT.

This chain uses TRBV6-5 with TRBJ2-7, with TRBD2 identical over 14 bases. J gave up 5 bases and V 5 bases, and 5 bases lay outside the gene matches. The CDR3 has 15 amino acids. CDR1 MNHEY and CDR2 SVGAGI come from the germline V gene. Here the CDR3 DNA reads TGTGCCAGCAGTGCGGGACTAGCGGGAGTTGACGAGCAGTACTTC. Its protein is CASSAGLAGVDEQYF.

This sequence joins TRBV19 and TRBJ2-2, with D tentatively TRBD1 (5 bases). The germline CDR1 and CDR2 sequences are LNHDA and SQIVND (reference sequence). Trimming pared 8 bases from V and 1 base from J, leaving 8 bases between. This CDR3 has 13 residues. This CDR3 is CASLQENTGELFF. CDR3 nucleotides: TGTGCCAGTTTACAGGAGAACACCGGGGAGCTGTTTTTT. Drawing the rest from reference TRBV19 and TRBJ2-2, the complete variable domain is DGGITQSPKYLFRKEGQNVTLSCEQNLNHDAMYWYRQDPGQGLRLIYYSQIVNDFQKGDIAEGYSVSREKKESFPLTVTSAQKNPTAFYLCASLQENTGELFFGEGSRLTVL.

V is TRBV28 and J is TRBJ1-1; D not certain. The germline gives CDR1 MDHEN, CDR2 SYDVKM. The CDR3 consists of 12 residues. Between the trimmed V and J ends, which lost 5 bases and 4 bases, there was a span of 8 bases. The CDR3 here is CASSLSGTEAFF. The CDR3 DNA is TGTGCCAGCAGTCTTTCCGGCACTGAAGCTTTCTTT.

The genes are TRBV10-3 and TRBJ2-2; no definite D call. With 0 bases removed from V and 9 bases from J, the gap between germline ends came to 8 bases. This CDR3 is built from 13 residues. Germline CDR1 ENHRY, CDR2 SYGVKD. CDR3 region: CAISESGYRELFF. As DNA, the CDR3 is TGTGCCATCAGTGAGTCGGGCTACCGGGAGCTGTTTTTT.

The DNA for the CDR3 is TGTGCCAGCAGTTACTCAGGGGTTTCTCGCTATGGCTACACCTTC. Its translation: CASSYSGVSRYGYTF. V is TRBV27 and J is TRBJ1-2; a possible D gene is TRBD1 (6 bases). Trimming stripped 4 bases from V and 4 bases from J, with 16 bases between. CDR1 and CDR2 from the germline V gene are MNHEY and SMNVEV (reference sequence). This CDR3 region has 15 residues.

This clone occurred once. The rearrangement joins TRBV5-8 to TRBJ2-3, with a tentative D call TRBD1 (7 bases). With 3 bases removed from V and 2 bases from J, the gap between germline ends came to 13 bases. This CDR3 has 15 residues. Germline CDR1 SGHTS, CDR2 YDEGEE. The CDR3 coding sequence is TGTGCCAGCAGCTGGGCGGGACAGCCCACAGATACGCAGTATTTT. It specifies CASSWAGQPTDTQYF.